This TCR beta chain was retrieved from a study of T cell repertoires in cytomegalovirus infection. Study information: TCR beta signatures that were public indicated CMV infection and matching HLA type.

This clonotype has at least ten counts. No antigen is known for it. Germline trimming cut 3 bases from V and 15 bases from J; bases unmatched to any gene: 23. This CDR3 comprises 17 residues. Germline lookup yields CDR1 MDHEN and CDR2 SYDVKM. Study-wide results and caveats: CMV carriers having the relevant HLA were flagged by cumulative public TCR beta family frequency. The ex vivo response showed dominance by HLA-C-restricted CMV-specific TCR beta clonotypes.

TCRdb fed the reads into MiXCR, producing one record per CDR3 protein. The repertoire consists of approximately 500,000 distinct CDR3 sequences, with 11% occurring once and the leading ten covering about 10%. The J gene is TRBJ2-1, the V gene TRBV28; TRBD2 matches 7 bases. The sequenced sample was PBMCs. This clonotype originated in a human donor in good health (CMV status not recorded). Some clones in this sample may be carry-over from other donors' samples. CDR3 sequence: CASSLGTTHSLQSVRFF. The CDR3 DNA sequence: TGTGCCAGCAGTTTGGGGACTACACATTCCCTACAAAGTGTACGGTTCTTC.